This TCR beta chain was retrieved from a study of beta chain features in type 1 diabetes. The investigators reverse transcribed all of the isolated RNA, so they sequenced expressed TCRB transcripts. Some clones are missing from TCRdb's copy, which holds only in-frame ones; the method was immunoSEQ multiplex PCR. The sample contains about 220,000 clones, approximately 11% of which appear only once. The CDR3 is 14 amino acids. The ends were cut back, 1 base at V and 7 bases at J, with 16 bases in the middle. The germline V gene encodes CDR1 GTSNPN and CDR2 SVGIG (reference sequence). This receptor was obtained from a man aged 18-30 years in good health. This chain connects TRBV30 to TRBJ1-1; possible D gene TRBD1, 5 bases. The source material was central memory CD4+ T cells from blood. The CDR3 DNA follows: TGTGCCTGGAGTGATTGGGGGGATCGGTTTGAAGCTTTCTTT. Amino acids: CAWSDWGDRFEAFF.